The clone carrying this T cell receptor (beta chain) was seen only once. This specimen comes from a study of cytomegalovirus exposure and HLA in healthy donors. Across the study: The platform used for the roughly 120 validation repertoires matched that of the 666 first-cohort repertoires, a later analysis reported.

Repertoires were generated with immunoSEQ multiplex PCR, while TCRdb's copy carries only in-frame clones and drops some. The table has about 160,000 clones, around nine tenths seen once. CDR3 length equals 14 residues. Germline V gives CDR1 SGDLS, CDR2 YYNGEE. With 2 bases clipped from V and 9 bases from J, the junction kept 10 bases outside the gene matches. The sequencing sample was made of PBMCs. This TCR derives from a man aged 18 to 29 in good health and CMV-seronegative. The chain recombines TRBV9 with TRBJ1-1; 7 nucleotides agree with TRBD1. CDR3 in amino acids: CASSVLTGSDQAFF. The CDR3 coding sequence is TGTGCCAGCAGCGTTCTGACAGGGTCGGACCAAGCTTTCTTT.